The source of this TCR beta chain is a study of blood T cell repertoires in COVID-19. J lost 2 bases, V lost 3 bases, and 9 bases had no gene match. Germline V gives CDR1 MGHRA, CDR2 YSYEKL. CDR3 size: 17 residues. Libraries were prepared by immunoSEQ multiplex PCR; TCRdb keeps only in-frame clonotypes and omits some of them. The table includes some 180,000 clones, approximately 88% detected once. The rearrangement links TRBV4-1 to TRBJ1-4; the match to TRBD1 covers 7 bases. Sequenced material: peripheral blood. The receptor was isolated from a woman aged 40 to 50 with COVID-19, enrolled during active disease. The CDR3 DNA reads TGCGCCAGCAGCCAGACTAGGGGGCTCCGGACTAATGAAAAACTGTTTTTT. Protein sequence: CASSQTRGLRTNEKLFF.